This T cell receptor (beta chain) was sequenced during a study of a mutant IDH1 vaccine in newly diagnosed glioma. Study context: Eight vaccine doses were administered to patients at weeks 1, 3, 5, 7, 11, 15, 19 and 23. Patients began vaccination 4-6 weeks after radiotherapy alone, or with temozolomide cycles.

Clones were sequenced by immunoSEQ multiplex PCR, and TCRdb holds only the in-frame ones, with some missing. The sample includes about 82,000 clones, approximately 85% seen only once; the top ten take roughly 2.2%. Time point indicated: week 23, last vaccination. Vaccination comprised doses that each held 300 ug of mutant IDH1 20-mer peptide, plus topical imiquimod. Donor tumors were new WHO grade 3 or 4 IDH1-mutant, ATRX-lost astrocytomas. As regards this clone: The antigen remains undetermined.

Germline-derived CDR1 and CDR2 are SGDLS and YYNGEE. The V end lost 0 bases, the J end lost 4 bases, and 15 bases lay between the germline ends. There are 16 residues in the CDR3. This TCR was sampled from a man aged 25 to 40 with glioma. Some clones in this sample may be carry-over from other donors' samples. V and J are TRBV9 and TRBJ2-3; D is ambiguous. Sequencing used PBMCs, obtained from a glioma patient whose treatment included an IDH1 peptide vaccine. The CDR3 protein is CASSVGGPTGADTQYF. For the CDR3, the DNA is TGTGCCAGCAGCGTAGGGGGTCCCACGGGCGCAGATACGCAGTATTTT.